Below are 7 T cell receptor gamma chains sequenced from a single sample in a study of intestinal T cells in coeliac disease. TRG repertoires were amplified with LymphoTrack primers from around 0.2 ug of biopsy DNA. TCRdb re-called the multiplex PCR reads through CATT. The sample has about 730 gamma-chain clones, more than 40% seen once. Each case's genomic DNA was extracted from ten roughly 5.5-µm formalin-fixed paraffin-embedded scrolls. Sequencing was done on a sample of a duodenal biopsy. The receptors stem from a human donor with celiac disease.

The chain has TRGV4 and TRGJP1. There are 16 residues in the CDR3. Germline V gene sequence: CDR1 EGSTGY, CDR2 YDSYTSSV. The CDR3 coding sequence is TGTGCACCTCGGGATGGTTTGGGAACCACTGGTTGGTTCAAGATATTT. It is translated as CAPRDGLGTTGWFKIF.

With respect to this clone: A clone one base away is much larger, so this may be a read error. The sample contains more than one DNA sequence encoding this CDR3. The chain links TRGV2 to TRGJP1. The CDR3 extends over 17 amino acids. Germline V lookup: CDR1 EGSNGY, CDR2 YDSYNSKV. CDR3 bases: TGTGCCACCTGGGACGGGCCAGACTATACCACTGGTTGGTTCAAAATATTT. It yields the protein CATWDGPDYTTGWFKIF.

This clone showed up just a few times. This likely traces to a read error, being one base from a far larger clone. Distinct nucleotide sequences in the sample also encode this CDR3. V usage is TRGV10 and J usage is TRGJP1. TRGV10 is filed as an ORF, its function uncertain. The CDR3 spans 14 residues. CDR3 sequence: CAACDNTTGWFKIF. The CDR3 region has the DNA TGTGCTGCGTGCGATAATACCACTGGCTGGTTCAAGATATTT.

This clone appeared a few times. The likely explanation is a read error, given a far larger clone one base away. Other nucleotide sequences from this sample produce the same CDR3. V gene TRGV8 combines with J gene TRGJ1 or TRGJ2. Germline values: CDR1 VENAVY, CDR2 YDSYNSRV. This CDR3 comprises 13 residues. The V gene end was trimmed by 4 bases and the J gene end by 3 bases; junction bases not matched to a gene: 6. CDR3 region: CATWDSAYYKKLF. The CDR3, as DNA: TGTGCCACCTGGGACTCCGCTTATTATAAGAAACTCTTT.

The chain uses TRGV10 and TRGJ1 or TRGJ2. TRGV10 qualifies as an ORF whose function is uncertain. With 8 bases clipped from V and 7 bases from J, the junction kept 9 bases outside the gene matches. The CDR3 totals 12 residues. As DNA, the CDR3 is TGTGCTGCGTGGGTCTTATTATATAAGAAACTCTTT. Residues: CAAWVLLYKKLF.

This clone has only a few counts. The mismatch at residue 4 between this DNA's translation and the TCRdb protein of a much larger clone likely reflects a read error; the protein shown is translated from the DNA. Written as DNA, the CDR3 is TGTGCCACCCGGGATGGGCGCGTTACTGGTTGGTTCAAGATATTT. Encoded protein: CATRDGRVTGWFKIF. The V gene is TRGV4, the J gene TRGJP1. Germline V CDR1 and CDR2: EGSTGY, YDSYTSSV. The CDR3 runs to 15 residues.

This clone qualifies as large (0.1 to 1%). The chain has TRGV8 and TRGJ1 or TRGJ2. With 3 bases clipped from V and 7 bases from J, the junction kept 0 bases outside the gene matches. CDR1 and CDR2 from the germline V gene are VENAVY and YDSYNSRV. The CDR3 has 10 residues. CDR3 nucleotide sequence: TGTGCCACCTGGGATTATAAGAAACTCTTT. Translating gives CATWDYKKLF.